The text below deals with one T cell receptor (beta chain). The data were taken from a study of blood T cell repertoires in COVID-19. Looking at the study overall: Spain, Italy and the United States supplied samples that represented acute and convalescent COVID-19.

Trimming shortened V by 7 bases and J by 4 bases, and 10 bases separated the two germline ends. The CDR3 contains 13 residues. Germline CDR1 is MNHEY and CDR2 is SMNVEV (reference sequence). Each recovered donor of Cohort 3 presented with two negative PCRs, clearance, or symptom resolution. Authors' analysis steps: Reference gene primer amplification gave nucleated cell count estimates. TCRdb's table, derived via immunoSEQ multiplex PCR, lists solely in-frame clones and lacks some. The DNA was the basis for D and trimming; V, J and clone size are from that table. The repertoire holds some 350,000 clones, with less than 90% as singletons.

This receptor was identified in a woman younger than 45 who had recovered from COVID-19. The sequencing input was PBMCs or T cells enriched from blood (not recorded which). The chain uses TRBV27 and TRBJ1-4; D not resolved. CDR3 sequence: CASKRFINEKLFF. Written as DNA, the CDR3 is TGTGCCAGCAAGCGATTCATTAATGAAAAACTGTTTTTT.